This TCR beta chain is drawn from a study of shared clonotypes between healthy human individuals. Study-wide results and caveats: Rarefaction demonstrated incomplete sorted-subset sequencing despite large depth. It was expected that sequencing depth would affect clonotype sharing among donors.

Using immunoSEQ multiplex PCR, the repertoire was profiled, and TCRdb retains in-frame clones only, with some absent. The sample lists over 850,000 clones, 75% to 80% occurring once. In this sample, this clone turned up once. No antigen is known for it. This CDR3 comprises 15 residues. Germline CDR1 and CDR2: SGHDT and YYEEEE. V trimming: 7 bases; J trimming: 2 bases; junction bases outside the gene matches: 11. This receptor was identified in a man between 18 and 29 years old in good health. Some clones in this sample may be carry-over from other donors' samples. V usage is TRBV5-6 and J usage is TRBJ2-5; TRBD1 matches at 7 bases. Sequencing was done on a sample of memory CD4+ T cells from PBMCs. As for subset: CD45RA-negative fraction. Here the CDR3 reads CASLLDRKTQETQYF. The CDR3 nucleotides read TGTGCCAGCCTATTGGACAGGAAAACACAAGAGACCCAGTACTTC. Full variable domain (outside the CDR3, taken from reference TRBV5-6 and TRBJ2-5): DAGVTQSPTHLIKTRGQQVTLRCSPKSGHDTVSWYQQALGQGPQFIFQYYEEEERQRGNFPDRFSGHQFPNYSSELNVNALLLGDSALYLCASLLDRKTQETQYFGPGTRLLVL.